The text below deals with one TCR beta chain. Its antigen remains unidentified. The data were taken from a study of CD4+ T cells in melanoma. Study-wide points: Neoantigen-specific CD4+ T cells in melanoma reportedly had diverse differentiation states.

This CDR3 is built from 14 residues. V lost 0 bases, J lost 1 base, and 8 bases lay in between. Germline-derived CDR1 and CDR2 are SGHRS and YFSETQ. Measured with immunoSEQ multiplex PCR; TCRdb has only the in-frame clones, and not every one. The sample shows over 10,000 clones, 65% to 80% of them seen only once. V and J are TRBV5-1 and TRBJ2-7, with D uncertain. The clonotype originates from a human donor with melanoma. The material sequenced was cells from a culture (not recorded whether cultured in vitro). The CDR3 sequence: CASSLVAASYEQYF. The CDR3 nucleotides read TGCGCCAGCAGCTTGGTTGCAGCTTCCTACGAGCAGTACTTC.